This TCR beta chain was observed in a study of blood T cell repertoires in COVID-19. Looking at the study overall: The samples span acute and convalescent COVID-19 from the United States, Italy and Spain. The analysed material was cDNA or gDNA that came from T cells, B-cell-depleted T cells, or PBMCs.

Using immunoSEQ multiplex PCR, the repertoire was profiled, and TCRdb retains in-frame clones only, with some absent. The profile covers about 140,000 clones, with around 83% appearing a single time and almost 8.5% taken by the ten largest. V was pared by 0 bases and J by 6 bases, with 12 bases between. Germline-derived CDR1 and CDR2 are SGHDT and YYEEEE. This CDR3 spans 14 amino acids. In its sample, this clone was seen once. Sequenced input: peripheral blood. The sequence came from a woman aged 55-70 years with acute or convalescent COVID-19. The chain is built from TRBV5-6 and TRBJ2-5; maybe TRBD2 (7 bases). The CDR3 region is CASSLEGGAKTQYF. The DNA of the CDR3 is TGTGCCAGCAGCTTGGAAGGGGGGGCGAAGACCCAGTACTTC.